This T cell receptor beta chain was documented in a study of early stage breast cancer tumors. Looking at the study overall: Average read coverage per sample was approximately 10-fold.

The CDR3 has 13 residues. Germline-derived CDR1 and CDR2 are SGHTS and YDEGEE. V lost 5 bases, J lost 9 bases, and 15 bases lay in between. Study-wide findings and caveats: Tumor and normal breast were distinguished via blood comparison in about 90% of the 16 patients.

Each sample had two DNA replicates, about 0.47 ug blood or 1.5 ug tissue. Profiled with immunoSEQ multiplex PCR; TCRdb holds only in-frame clones, not every one. The sample has around 4,800 clones; 65% to 75% are singletons. The adjacent normal breast tissue was taken about 1.9-4.5 cm from the tumor. Notes on this clone: Its antigen is unknown.

The sample was normal breast tissue next to the tumor. The chain is built from TRBV5-8 and TRBJ2-1; D unresolved. The TCR was taken from a person in their sixties with breast cancer. The CDR3 spells CASSLNRVSEQFF. Written as DNA, the CDR3 is TGTGCCAGCAGTTTAAACCGGGTTAGTGAGCAGTTCTTC.